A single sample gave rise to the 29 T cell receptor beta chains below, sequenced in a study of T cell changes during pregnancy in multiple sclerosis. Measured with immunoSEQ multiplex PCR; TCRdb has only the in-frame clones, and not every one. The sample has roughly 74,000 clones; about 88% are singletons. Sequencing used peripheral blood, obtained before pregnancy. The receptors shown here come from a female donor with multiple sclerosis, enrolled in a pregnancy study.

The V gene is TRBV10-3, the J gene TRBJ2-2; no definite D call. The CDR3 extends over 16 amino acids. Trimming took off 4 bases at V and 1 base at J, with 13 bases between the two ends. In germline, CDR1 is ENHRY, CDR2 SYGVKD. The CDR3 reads CAISVISSVNTGELFF. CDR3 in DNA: TGTGCCATCAGTGTAATCTCTTCTGTGAACACCGGGGAGCTGTTTTTT.

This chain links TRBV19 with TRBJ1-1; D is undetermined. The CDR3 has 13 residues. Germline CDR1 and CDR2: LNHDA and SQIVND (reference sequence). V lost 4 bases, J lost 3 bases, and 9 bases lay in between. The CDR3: CASSTRVDTEAFF. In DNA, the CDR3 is TGTGCCAGTAGTACCCGGGTTGACACTGAAGCTTTCTTT.

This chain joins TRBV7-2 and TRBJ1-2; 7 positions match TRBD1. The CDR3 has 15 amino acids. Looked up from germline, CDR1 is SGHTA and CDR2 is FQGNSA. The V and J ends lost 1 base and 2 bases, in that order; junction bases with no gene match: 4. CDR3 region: CASSLGGQLNYGYTF. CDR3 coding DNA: TGTGCCAGCAGCTTAGGGGGACAGCTAAACTATGGCTACACCTTC.

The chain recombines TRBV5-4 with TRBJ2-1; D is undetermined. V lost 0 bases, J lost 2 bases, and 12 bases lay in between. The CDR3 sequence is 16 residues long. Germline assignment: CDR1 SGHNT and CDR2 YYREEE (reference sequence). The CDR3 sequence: CASSLGAPFTYNEQFF. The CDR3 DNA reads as TGTGCCAGCAGCTTGGGGGCGCCCTTCACCTACAATGAGCAGTTCTTC.

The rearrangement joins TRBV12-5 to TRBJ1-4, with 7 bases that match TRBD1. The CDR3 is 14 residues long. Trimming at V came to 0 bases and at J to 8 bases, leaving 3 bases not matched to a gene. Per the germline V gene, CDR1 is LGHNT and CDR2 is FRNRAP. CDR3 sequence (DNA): TGTGCTAGTGGTTTGGTTGGACAGGAGGAAAAACTGTTTTTT. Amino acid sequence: CASGLVGQEEKLFF.

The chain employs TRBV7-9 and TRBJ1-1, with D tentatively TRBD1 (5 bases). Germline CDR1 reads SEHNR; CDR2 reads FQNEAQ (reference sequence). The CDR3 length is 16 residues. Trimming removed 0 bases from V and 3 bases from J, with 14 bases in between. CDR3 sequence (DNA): TGTGCCAGCAGCTTAGCAGCCGGGGCGGGGGACACTGAAGCTTTCTTT. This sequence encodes CASSLAAGAGDTEAFF.

CDR3 loop: CASSLGGTSGGNYEQYF. CDR3 DNA: TGCGCCAGCAGCTTGGGCGGGACTAGCGGGGGAAACTACGAGCAGTACTTC. The chain carries TRBV5-1 and TRBJ2-7; 14 bases agree with TRBD2. The CDR3 has 17 amino acids. The ends lost 0 bases at V and 3 bases at J; junction bases unmatched: 5. Germline CDR1 is SGHRS and CDR2 is YFSETQ.

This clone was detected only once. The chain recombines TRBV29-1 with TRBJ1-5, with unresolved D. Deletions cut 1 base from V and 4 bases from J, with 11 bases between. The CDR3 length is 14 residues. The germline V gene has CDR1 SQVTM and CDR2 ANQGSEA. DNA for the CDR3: TGCAGCGTTGAAGGGGCCTCTCCGAATCAGCCCCAGCATTTT. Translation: CSVEGASPNQPQHF.

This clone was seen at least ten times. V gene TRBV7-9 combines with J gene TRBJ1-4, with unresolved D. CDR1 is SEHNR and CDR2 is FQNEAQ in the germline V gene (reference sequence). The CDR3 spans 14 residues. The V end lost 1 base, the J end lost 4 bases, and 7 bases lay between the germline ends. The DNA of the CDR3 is TGTGCCAGCAGCTTAGTCGGTGTTAATGAAAAACTGTTTTTT. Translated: CASSLVGVNEKLFF. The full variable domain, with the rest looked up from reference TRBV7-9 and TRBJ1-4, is DTGVSQNPRHKITKRGQNVTFRCDPISEHNRLYWYRQTLGQGPEFLTYFQNEAQLEKSRLLSDRFSAERPKGSFSTLEIQRTEQGDSAMYLCASSLVGVNEKLFFGSGTQLSVL.

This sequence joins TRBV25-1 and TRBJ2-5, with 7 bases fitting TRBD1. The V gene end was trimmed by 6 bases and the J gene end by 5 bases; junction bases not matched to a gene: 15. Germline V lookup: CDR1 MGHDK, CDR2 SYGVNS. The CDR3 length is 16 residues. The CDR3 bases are TGTGCCAGCAGCCAGAAATATGACAGGGAATTGGAGACCCAGTACTTC. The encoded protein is CASSQKYDRELETQYF. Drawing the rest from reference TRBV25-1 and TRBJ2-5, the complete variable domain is EADIYQTPRYLVIGTGKKITLECSQTMGHDKMYWYQQDPGMELHLIHYSYGVNSTEKGDLSSESTVSRIRTEHFPLTLESARPSHTSQYLCASSQKYDRELETQYFGPGTRLLVL.

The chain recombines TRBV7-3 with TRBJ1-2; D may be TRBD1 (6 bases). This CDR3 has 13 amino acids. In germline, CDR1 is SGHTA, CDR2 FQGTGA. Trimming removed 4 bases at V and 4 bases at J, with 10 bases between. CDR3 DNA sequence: TGTGCCAGCAGCTCGCAGACAGGCTATGGCTACACCTTC. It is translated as CASSSQTGYGYTF.

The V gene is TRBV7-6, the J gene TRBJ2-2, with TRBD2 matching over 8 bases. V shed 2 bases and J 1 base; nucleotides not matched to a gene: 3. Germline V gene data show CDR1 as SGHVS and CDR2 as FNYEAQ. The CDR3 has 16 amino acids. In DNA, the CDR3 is TGTGCCAGCAGCTTAACGCGGGGGGAGAACACCGGGGAGCTGTTTTTT. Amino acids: CASSLTRGENTGELFF.

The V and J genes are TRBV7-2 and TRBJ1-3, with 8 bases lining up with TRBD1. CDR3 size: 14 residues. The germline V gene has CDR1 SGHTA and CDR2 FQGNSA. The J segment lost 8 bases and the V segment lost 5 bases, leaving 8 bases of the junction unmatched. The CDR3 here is CASSASGQGHTIYF. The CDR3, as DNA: TGTGCCAGCAGCGCGAGCGGACAGGGACACACCATATATTTT.

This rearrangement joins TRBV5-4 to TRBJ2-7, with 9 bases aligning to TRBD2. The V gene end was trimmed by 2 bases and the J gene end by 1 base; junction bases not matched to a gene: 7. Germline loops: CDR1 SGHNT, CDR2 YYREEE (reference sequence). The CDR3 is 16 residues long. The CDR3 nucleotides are TGTGCCAGCAGCTTAGGGGGCGGGGGGGCTTCCTACGAGCAGTACTTC. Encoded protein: CASSLGGGGASYEQYF.

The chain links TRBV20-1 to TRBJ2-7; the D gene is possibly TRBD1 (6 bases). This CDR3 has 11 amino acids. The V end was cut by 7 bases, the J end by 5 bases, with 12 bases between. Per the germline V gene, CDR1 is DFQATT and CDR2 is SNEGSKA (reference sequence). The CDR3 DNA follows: TGCAGTGGTATAACAGGGAACGAGCAGTACTTC. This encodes CSGITGNEQYF.

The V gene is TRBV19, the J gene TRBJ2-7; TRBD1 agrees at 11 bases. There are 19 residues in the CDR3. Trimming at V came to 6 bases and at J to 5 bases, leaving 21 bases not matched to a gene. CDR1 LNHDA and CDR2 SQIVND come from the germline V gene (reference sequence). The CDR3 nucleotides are TGTGCCAGTAGCAAGGAAGTAGGTAGGACAGGGGGCGCCCATGACGAGCAGTACTTC. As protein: CASSKEVGRTGGAHDEQYF. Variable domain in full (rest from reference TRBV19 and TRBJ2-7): DGGITQSPKYLFRKEGQNVTLSCEQNLNHDAMYWYRQDPGQGLRLIYYSQIVNDFQKGDIAEGYSVSREKKESFPLTVTSAQKNPTAFYLCASSKEVGRTGGAHDEQYFGPGTRLTVT.

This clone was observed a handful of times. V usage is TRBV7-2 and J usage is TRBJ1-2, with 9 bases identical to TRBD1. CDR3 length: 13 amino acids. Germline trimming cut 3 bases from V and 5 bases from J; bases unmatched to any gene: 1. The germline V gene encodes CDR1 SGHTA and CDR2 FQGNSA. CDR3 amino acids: CASSFGTGYGYTF. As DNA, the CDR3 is TGTGCCAGCAGCTTCGGGACAGGGTATGGCTACACCTTC.

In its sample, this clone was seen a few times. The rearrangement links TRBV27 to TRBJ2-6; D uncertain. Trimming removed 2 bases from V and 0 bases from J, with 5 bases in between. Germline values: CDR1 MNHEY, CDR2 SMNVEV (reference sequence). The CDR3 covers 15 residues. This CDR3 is CASSLMASGANVLTF. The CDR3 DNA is TGTGCCAGCAGTTTAATGGCCTCTGGGGCCAACGTCCTGACTTTC.

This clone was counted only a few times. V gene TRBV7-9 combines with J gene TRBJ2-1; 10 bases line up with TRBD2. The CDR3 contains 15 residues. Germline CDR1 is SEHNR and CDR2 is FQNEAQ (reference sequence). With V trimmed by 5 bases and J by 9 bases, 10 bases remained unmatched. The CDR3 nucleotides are TGTGCCAGCAGCGGCCTAGCGGGAGAGGAGGGTGAGCAGTTCTTC. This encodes CASSGLAGEEGEQFF. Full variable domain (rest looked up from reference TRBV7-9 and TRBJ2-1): DTGVSQNPRHKITKRGQNVTFRCDPISEHNRLYWYRQTLGQGPEFLTYFQNEAQLEKSRLLSDRFSAERPKGSFSTLEIQRTEQGDSAMYLCASSGLAGEEGEQFFGPGTRLTVL.

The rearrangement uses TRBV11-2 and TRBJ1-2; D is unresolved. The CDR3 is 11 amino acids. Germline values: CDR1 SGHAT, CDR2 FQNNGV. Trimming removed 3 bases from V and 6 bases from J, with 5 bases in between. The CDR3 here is CASSFRNGYTF. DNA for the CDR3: TGTGCCAGCAGCTTCAGGAATGGCTACACCTTC.

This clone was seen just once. The CDR3 loop is CASSELLAGVQNIQYF. For the CDR3, the DNA is TGTGCCAGCAGTGAACTCCTAGCGGGAGTTCAGAACATTCAGTACTTC. The chain employs TRBV6-1 and TRBJ2-4; 10 bases are a match to TRBD2. V shed 2 bases and J 7 bases; nucleotides not matched to a gene: 8. In germline, CDR1 is MNHNS, CDR2 SASEGT. This CDR3 has 16 amino acids.

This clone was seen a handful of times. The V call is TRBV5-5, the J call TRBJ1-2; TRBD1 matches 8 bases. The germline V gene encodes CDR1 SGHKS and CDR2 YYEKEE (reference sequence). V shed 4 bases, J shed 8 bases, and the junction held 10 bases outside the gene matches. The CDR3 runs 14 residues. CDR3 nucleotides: TGTGCCAGCAGCAGACAGGGGACCTCTCTAGGCTACACCTTC. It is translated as CASSRQGTSLGYTF. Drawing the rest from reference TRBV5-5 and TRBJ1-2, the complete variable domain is DAGVTQSPTHLIKTRGQQVTLRCSPISGHKSVSWYQQVLGQGPQFIFQYYEKEERGRGNFPDRFSARQFPNYSSELNVNALLLGDSALYLCASSRQGTSLGYTFGSGTRLTVV.

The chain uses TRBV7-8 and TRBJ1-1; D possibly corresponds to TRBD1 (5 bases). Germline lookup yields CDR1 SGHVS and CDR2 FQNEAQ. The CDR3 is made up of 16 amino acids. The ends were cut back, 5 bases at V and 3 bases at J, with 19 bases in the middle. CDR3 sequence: CASSTPQGTLYTEAFF. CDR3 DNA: TGTGCCAGCAGCACTCCCCAGGGTACCCTGTACACTGAAGCTTTCTTT.

In DNA form, the CDR3 reads TGTGCCAGCAGCGGAGCAACCGGGACAGAAGGCGACGGCTACACCTTC. Residues: CASSGATGTEGDGYTF. The chain joins TRBV9 to TRBJ1-2; TRBD1 matches at 7 bases. V shed 3 bases, J shed 8 bases, and the junction held 16 bases outside the gene matches. The CDR3 sequence is 16 residues long. Germline assignment: CDR1 SGDLS and CDR2 YYNGEE.

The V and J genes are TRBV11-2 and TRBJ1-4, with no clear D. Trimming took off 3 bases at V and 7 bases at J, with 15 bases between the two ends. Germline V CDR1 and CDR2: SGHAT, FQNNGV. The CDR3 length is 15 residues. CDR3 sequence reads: CASSLFQPPSEKLFF. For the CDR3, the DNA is TGTGCCAGCAGCTTGTTTCAACCGCCCAGTGAAAAACTGTTTTTT.

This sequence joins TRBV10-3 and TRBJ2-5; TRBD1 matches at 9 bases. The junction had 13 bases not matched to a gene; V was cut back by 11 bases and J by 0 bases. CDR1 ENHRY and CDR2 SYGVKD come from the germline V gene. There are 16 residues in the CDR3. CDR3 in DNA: TGTGCCTGCCGTAGGGGGGGACAGGGATACCAAGAGACCCAGTACTTC. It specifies CACRRGGQGYQETQYF.

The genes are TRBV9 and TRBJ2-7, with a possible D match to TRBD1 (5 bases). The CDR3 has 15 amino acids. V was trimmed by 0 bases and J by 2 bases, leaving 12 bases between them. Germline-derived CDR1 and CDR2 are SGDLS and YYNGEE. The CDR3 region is CASSVGSGQTYEQYF. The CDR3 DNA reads TGTGCCAGCAGCGTAGGTTCCGGACAAACCTACGAGCAGTACTTC.

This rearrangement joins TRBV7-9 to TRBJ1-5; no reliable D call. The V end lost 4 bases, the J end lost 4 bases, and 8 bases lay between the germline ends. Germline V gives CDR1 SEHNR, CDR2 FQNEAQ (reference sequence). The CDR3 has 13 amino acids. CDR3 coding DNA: TGTGCCAGCAGCTCTCAGGTGAATCAGCCCCAGCATTTT. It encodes CASSSQVNQPQHF.

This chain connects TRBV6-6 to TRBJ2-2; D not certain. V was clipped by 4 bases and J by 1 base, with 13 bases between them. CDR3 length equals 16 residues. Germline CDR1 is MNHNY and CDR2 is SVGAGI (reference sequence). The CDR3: CASSSNIRKNTGELFF. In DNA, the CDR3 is TGTGCCAGCAGTTCAAATATCAGAAAGAACACCGGGGAGCTGTTTTTT.